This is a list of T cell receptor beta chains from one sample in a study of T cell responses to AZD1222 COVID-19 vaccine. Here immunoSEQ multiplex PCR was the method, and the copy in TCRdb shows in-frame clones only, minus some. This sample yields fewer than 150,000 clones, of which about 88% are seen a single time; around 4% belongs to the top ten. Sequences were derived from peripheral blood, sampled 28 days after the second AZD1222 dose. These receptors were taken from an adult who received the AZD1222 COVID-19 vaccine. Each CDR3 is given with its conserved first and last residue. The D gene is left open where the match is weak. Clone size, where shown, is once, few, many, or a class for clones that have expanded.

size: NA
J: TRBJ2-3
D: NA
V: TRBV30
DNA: TGTGCCTGGAGTGTACTGGGCGATACGCAGTATTTT
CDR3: CAWSVLGDTQYF

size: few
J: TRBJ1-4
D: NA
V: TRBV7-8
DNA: TGTGCCAGCAGCCCGCACGCAACTAATGAAAAACTGTTTTTT
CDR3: CASSPHATNEKLFF

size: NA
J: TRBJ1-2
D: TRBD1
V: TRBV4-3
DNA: TGCGCCAGCAGCCCAGGGGGAGACTATGGCTACACCTTC
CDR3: CASSPGGDYGYTF

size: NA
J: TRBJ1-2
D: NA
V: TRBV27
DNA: TGTGCCAGCAGTTTCCGGTTAGCTAACTATGGCTACACCTTC
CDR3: CASSFRLANYGYTF

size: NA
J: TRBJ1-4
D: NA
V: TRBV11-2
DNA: TGTGCCAGCAGCCCGGGACGGGGGACAACTAATGAAAAACTGTTTTTT
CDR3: CASSPGRGTTNEKLFF

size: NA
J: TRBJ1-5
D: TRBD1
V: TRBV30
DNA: TGTGCCTGGGGAAGACAGGGGGGTCAGCCCCAGCATTTT
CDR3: CAWGRQGGQPQHF

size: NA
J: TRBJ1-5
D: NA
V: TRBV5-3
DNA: TGTGCCAGAGGCGACAACAATAGCAATCAGCCCCAGCATTTT
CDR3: CARGDNNSNQPQHF

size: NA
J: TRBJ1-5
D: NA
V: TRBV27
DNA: TGTGCCAGCAGTTTAGTAGGGAATAGCAATCAGCCCCAGCATTTT
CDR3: CASSLVGNSNQPQHF

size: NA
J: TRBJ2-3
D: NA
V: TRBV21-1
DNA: TGTGCCAGCAAGGCCCAGGGGAAGGTCGACCTGGTTAGCACAGATACGCAGTATTTT
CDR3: CASKAQGKVDLVSTDTQYF

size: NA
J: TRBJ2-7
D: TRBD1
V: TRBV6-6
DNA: TGTGCCAGCAGCCCCCGACAGGGGGCATCGCAGTACTTC
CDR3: CASSPRQGASQYF

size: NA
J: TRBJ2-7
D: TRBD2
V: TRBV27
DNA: TGTGCCAGCAGCACTATACGCCCCGGGACTAGATACGAGCAGTACTTC
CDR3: CASSTIRPGTRYEQYF

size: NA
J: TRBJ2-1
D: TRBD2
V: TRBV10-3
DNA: TGTGCCATCAGTGTGACTAGCGGGATCTACAATGAGCAGTTCTTC
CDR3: CAISVTSGIYNEQFF

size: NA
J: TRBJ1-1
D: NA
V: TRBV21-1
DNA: TGTGCCAGCAGCCCACACGTATGGGAGAGCCCGAACACTGAAGCTTTCTTT
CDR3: CASSPHVWESPNTEAFF

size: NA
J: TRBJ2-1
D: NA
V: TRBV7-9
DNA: TGTGCCAGCAGCTTAGAGGGCCATGAGCAGTTCTTC
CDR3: CASSLEGHEQFF

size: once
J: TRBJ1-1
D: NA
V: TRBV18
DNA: TGTGCCAGCTCACCGGCTATCGGGACAAGGAACACTGAAGCTTTCTTT
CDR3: CASSPAIGTRNTEAFF

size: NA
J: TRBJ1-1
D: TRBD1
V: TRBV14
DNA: TGTGCCAGCAGCCAAGACCGACAGGGCTCGAACACTGAAGCTTTCTTT
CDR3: CASSQDRQGSNTEAFF

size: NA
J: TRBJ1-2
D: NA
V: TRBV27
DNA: TGTGCCAGCAGTCCGCAGGGGAACTATGGCTACACCTTC
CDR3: CASSPQGNYGYTF

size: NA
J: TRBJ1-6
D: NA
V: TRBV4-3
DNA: TGCGCCAGCAGCCAAGAAGGGCACTCACCCCTCCACTTT
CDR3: CASSQEGHSPLHF

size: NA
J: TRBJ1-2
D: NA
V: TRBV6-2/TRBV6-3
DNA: TGTGCCAGCAGTAATAACTATGGCTACACCTTC
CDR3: CASSNNYGYTF

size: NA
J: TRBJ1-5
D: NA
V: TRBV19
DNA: TGTGCCAGTAGTATCGAGGAGGGAAGGATCAATCAGCCCCAGCATTTT
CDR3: CASSIEEGRINQPQHF

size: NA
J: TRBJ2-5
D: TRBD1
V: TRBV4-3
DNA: TGCGCCAGCAGCCCGAATGGACAGGGACAAGAGACCCAGTACTTC
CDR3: CASSPNGQGQETQYF

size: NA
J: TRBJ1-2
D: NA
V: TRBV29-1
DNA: TGCAGCGTTGATAAAGGGTACAACTATGGCTACACCTTC
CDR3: CSVDKGYNYGYTF

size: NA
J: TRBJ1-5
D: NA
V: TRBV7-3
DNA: TGTGCCAGCAGCTCTGGACACCCCAATCAGCCCCAGCATTTT
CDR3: CASSSGHPNQPQHF

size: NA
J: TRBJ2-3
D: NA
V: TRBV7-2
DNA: TGTGCCAGCAGCTTACTCACCGGGGGAAGTACAGATACGCAGTATTTT
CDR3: CASSLLTGGSTDTQYF

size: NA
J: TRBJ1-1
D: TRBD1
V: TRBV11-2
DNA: TGTGCCAGTCGGGACAGGCCGAACACTGAAGCTTTCTTT
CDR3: CASRDRPNTEAFF

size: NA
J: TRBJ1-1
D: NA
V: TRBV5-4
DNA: TGTGCCAGCAGCTTGCAGGGCGGCGCTGAAGCTTTCTTT
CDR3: CASSLQGGAEAFF

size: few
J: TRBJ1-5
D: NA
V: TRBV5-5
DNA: TGTGCCAGCAGCTTGTTTTGGGGTAGCGATCAGCCCCAGCATTTT
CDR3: CASSLFWGSDQPQHF

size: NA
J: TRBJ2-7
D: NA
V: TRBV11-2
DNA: TGTGCCAGCAGCTCGGTAGCAGGGTACTCCTACGAGCAGTACTTC
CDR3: CASSSVAGYSYEQYF

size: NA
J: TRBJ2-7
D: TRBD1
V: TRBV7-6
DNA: TGTGCCAGCAGCCTCACGGGCGGGACAGGGGTACACGAGCAGTACTTC
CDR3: CASSLTGGTGVHEQYF

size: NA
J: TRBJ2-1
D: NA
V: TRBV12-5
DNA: TGTGCTAGTGCCCTCGGAGGAAGCTCCTACAATGAGCAGTTCTTC
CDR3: CASALGGSSYNEQFF

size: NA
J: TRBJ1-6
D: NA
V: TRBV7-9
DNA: TGTGCCAGCATCCACCGGGACGCGAGCTCCTATAATTCACCCCTCCACTTT
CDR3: CASIHRDASSYNSPLHF

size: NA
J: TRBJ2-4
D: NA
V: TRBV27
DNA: TGTGCCAGCAGTTTAAGCCTAGCGCTAGCCAAAAACATTCAGTACTTC
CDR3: CASSLSLALAKNIQYF

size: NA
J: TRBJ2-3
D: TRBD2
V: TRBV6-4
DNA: TGTGCCAGCAGTGACAGCGGGAGGGCCACAGATACGCAGTATTTT
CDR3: CASSDSGRATDTQYF

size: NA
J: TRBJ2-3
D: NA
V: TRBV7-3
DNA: TGTGCCAGCAGCTTAGCAGTGGACACCAGCACAGATACGCAGTATTTT
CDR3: CASSLAVDTSTDTQYF

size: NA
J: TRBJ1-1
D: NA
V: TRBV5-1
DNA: TGCGCCAGCAGCTTGGGAGGAGGCCGAAAGAACACTGAAGCTTTCTTT
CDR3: CASSLGGGRKNTEAFF

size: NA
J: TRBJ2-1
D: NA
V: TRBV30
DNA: TGTGCCTGGAGTGTACACGGGGGAAAGTACAATGAGCAGTTCTTC
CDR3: CAWSVHGGKYNEQFF

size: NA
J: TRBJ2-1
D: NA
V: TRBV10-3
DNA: TGTGCCATCAGTGTATCCCACAATGAGCAGTTCTTC
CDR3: CAISVSHNEQFF

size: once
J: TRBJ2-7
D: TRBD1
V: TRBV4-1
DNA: TGCGCCAGCAGCTTAAGGACAGGGGACTACGAGCAGTACTTC
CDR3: CASSLRTGDYEQYF

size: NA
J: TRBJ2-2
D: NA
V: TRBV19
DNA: TGTGCCAGTAGTATTCGGGCAGGGCAGTTTTCGAACACCGGGGAGCTGTTTTTT
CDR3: CASSIRAGQFSNTGELFF

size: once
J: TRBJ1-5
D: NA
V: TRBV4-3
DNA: TGCGCCAGCAGCCAAGAAAGGCGTCAGCCCCAGCATTTT
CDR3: CASSQERRQPQHF

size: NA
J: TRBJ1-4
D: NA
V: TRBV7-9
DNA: TGTGCCAGCAGCTTAGGGATTGCAACTAATGAAAAACTGTTTTTT
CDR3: CASSLGIATNEKLFF

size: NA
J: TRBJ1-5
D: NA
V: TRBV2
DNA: TGTGCCAGCAGTGTGGGGCAGGGAAGGCAGCCCCAGCATTTT
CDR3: CASSVGQGRQPQHF

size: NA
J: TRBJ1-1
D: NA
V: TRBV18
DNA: TGTGCCAGCTCAAGGGGGGGCGAGTTCACTGAAGCTTTCTTT
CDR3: CASSRGGEFTEAFF

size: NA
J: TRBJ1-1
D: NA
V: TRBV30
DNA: TGTGCCTGGAGCGGCCCTAGAGCTTTCTTT
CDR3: CAWSGPRAFF

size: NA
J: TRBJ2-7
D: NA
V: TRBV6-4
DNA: TGTGCCAGCAGTGAGGGCACCGGTCAGGCCTACGAGCAGTACTTC
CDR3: CASSEGTGQAYEQYF

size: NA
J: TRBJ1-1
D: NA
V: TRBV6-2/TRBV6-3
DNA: TGTGCCAGCAGTTCCGGACACGACACTGAAGCTTTCTTT
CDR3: CASSSGHDTEAFF

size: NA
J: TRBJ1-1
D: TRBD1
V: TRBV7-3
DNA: TGTGCCAGCAGCTCCCGACAGGGAGCAGGCACTGAAGCTTTCTTT
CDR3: CASSSRQGAGTEAFF

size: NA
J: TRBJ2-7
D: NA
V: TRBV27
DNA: TGTGCCAGCAGTTTACCCCCCCCCGGGACAAGAGGACGGGAAGGATGGGAGCAGTACTTC
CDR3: CASSLPPPGTRGREGWEQYF

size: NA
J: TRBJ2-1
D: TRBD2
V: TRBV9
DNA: TGTGCCAGCAGCCCAGCGGGGGTGTCCTACAATGAGCAGTTCTTC
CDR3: CASSPAGVSYNEQFF

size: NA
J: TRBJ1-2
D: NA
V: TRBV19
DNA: TGTGCCAGTAGTACCGTCCGGGGGGGGCGCAGCTATGGCTACACCTTC
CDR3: CASSTVRGGRSYGYTF

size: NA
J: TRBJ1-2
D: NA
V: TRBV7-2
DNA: TGTGCCAGCAGCTTCCTAACCGCTAACTATGGCTACACCTTC
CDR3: CASSFLTANYGYTF

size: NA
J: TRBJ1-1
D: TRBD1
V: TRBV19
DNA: TGTGCCAGTAAAGCCAAGACAGGGGGCACTGAAGCTTTCTTT
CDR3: CASKAKTGGTEAFF

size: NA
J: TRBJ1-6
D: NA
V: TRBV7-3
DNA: TGTGCCAGCAGCCCCGGGACTGATCTTTCACCCCTCCACTTT
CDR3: CASSPGTDLSPLHF

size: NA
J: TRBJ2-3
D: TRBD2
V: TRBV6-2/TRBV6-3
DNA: TGTGCCAGCAGCCAGGGGCGGGGGGGGAATACGCAGTATTTT
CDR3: CASSQGRGGNTQYF